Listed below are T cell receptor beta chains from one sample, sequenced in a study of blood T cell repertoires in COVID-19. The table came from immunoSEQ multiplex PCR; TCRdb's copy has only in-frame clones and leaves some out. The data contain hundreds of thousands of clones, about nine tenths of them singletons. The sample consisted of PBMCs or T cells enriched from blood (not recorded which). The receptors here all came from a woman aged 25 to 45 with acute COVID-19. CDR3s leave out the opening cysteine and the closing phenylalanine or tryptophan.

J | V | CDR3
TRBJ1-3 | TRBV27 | ASSPTRDSGNTIY
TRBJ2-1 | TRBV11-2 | ASSRTFSSGGVGNEQF
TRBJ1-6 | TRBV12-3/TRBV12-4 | ASSSGGTRVLH
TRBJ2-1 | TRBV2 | ASSEVQYNEQF
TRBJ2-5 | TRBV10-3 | APRLAAETQY
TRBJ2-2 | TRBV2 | ASRRQGGNTGELF
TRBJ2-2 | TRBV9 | ASSPGGLGTGELF
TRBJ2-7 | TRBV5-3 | ATRQGEQY
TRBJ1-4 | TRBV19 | ASSDQGAPNEKLF
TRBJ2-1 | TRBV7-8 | ASSRGGVAGAYNEQF
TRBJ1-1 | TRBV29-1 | SVGHTNTEAF
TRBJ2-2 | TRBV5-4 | ASSLVRPANTGELF
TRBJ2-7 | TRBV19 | ASRKTLTGNLFYEQY
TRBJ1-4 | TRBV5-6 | ASSLGGGLNEKLF
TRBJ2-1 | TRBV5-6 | ASSSTASGGYNEQF
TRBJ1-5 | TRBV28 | ASSLTGGWSNQPQH
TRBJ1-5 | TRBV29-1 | SALTGDQPQH
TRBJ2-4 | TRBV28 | ASSLGLAGLAKNIQY
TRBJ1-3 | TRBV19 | ASCGQGIGNTIY
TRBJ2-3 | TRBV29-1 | SVPPGQGSDTQY
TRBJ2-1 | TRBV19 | ASSLSSGGAYNEQF
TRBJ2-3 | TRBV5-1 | ATTGGQDGLDTQY
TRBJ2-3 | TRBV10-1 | ASGTGSVDTQY
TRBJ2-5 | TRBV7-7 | ASSPEGGGTQY
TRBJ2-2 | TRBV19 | ASSVLARGGPGELF
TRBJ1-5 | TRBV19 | ASEQGWNQPQH
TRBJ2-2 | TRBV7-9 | ASSLLGTLNTGELF
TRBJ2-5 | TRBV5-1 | ASNEPGRPGMWY